This T cell receptor (beta chain) was sequenced during a study of T cell repertoires in cytomegalovirus infection. Study-level background: CMV epitopes in the study were HLA-C-restricted (recently identified) and HLA-B-restricted (well studied). Signatures in public TCR beta sequences pointed to both CMV infection and matching HLA type.

Points on this clonotype: Its antigen is not identified.

The germline V gene encodes CDR1 MGHRA and CDR2 YSYEKL. The germline V and J ends were trimmed by 1 base and 7 bases, with 7 bases remaining between them. The CDR3 is 13 amino acids. Notes on the study in general: Summed frequency of shared TCR beta families picked out CMV carriers who also had the relevant HLA. CMV-specific HLA-C-restricted TCR beta clonotypes dominated the ex vivo response.

TCRdb called the reads again in MiXCR, with one record for every CDR3 protein. The data show 230,000 or so distinct CDR3 sequences, about 39% seen once. Sample: CD8+ T cells from cultured PBMCs, taken from culture after CMV antigen stimulation. The receptor comes from a human donor in good health (CMV status not recorded). Some clones in this sample may be carry-over from other donors' samples. The chain has TRBV4-1 and TRBJ2-2; no clear D gene. In DNA form, the CDR3 reads TGCGCCAGCAGCCAAGTCTTTAACGGGGAGCTGTTTTTT. This translates into CASSQVFNGELFF.